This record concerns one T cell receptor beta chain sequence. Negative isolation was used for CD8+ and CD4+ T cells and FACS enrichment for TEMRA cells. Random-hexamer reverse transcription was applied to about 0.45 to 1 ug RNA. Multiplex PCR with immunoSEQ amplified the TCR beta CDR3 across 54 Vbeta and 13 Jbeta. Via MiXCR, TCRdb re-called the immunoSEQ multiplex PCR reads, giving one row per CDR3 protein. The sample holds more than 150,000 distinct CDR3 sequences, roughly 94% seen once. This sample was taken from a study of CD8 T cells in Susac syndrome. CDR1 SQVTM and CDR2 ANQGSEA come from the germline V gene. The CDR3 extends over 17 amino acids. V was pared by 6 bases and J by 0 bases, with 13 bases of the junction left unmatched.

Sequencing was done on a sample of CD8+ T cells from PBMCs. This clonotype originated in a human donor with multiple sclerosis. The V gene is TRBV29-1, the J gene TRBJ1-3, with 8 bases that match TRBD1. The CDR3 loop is CSVLTGAGGHSGNTIYF. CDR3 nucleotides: TGCAGCGTCTTGACAGGGGCTGGGGGGCACTCTGGAAACACCATATATTTT.